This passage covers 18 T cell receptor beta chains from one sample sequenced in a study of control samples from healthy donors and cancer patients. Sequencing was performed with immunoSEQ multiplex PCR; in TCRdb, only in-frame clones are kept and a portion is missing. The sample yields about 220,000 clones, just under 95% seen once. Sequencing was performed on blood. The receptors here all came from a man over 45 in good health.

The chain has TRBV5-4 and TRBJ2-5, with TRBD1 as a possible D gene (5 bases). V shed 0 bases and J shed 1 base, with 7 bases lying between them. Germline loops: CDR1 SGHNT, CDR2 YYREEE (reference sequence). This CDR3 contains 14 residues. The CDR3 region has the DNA TGTGCCAGCAGCTTGGGCAGGGCCCAAGAGACCCAGTACTTC. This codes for CASSLGRAQETQYF.

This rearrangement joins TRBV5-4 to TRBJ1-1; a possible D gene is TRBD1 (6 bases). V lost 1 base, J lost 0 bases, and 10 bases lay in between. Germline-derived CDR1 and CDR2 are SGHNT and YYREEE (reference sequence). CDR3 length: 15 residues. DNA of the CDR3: TGTGCCAGCAGCTTGTCGGGACAAATGAACACTGAAGCTTTCTTT. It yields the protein CASSLSGQMNTEAFF.

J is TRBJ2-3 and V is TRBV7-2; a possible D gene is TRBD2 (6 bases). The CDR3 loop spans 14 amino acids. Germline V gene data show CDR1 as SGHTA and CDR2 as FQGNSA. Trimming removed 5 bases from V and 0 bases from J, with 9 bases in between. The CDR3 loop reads CASSPGTSTDTQYF. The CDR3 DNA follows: TGTGCCAGCAGCCCCGGGACTAGCACAGATACGCAGTATTTT. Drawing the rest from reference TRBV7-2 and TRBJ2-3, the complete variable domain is GAGVSQSPSNKVTEKGKDVELRCDPISGHTALYWYRQSLGQGLEFLIYFQGNSAPDKSGLPSDRFSAERTGGSVSTLTIQRTQQEDSAVYLCASSPGTSTDTQYFGPGTRLTVL.

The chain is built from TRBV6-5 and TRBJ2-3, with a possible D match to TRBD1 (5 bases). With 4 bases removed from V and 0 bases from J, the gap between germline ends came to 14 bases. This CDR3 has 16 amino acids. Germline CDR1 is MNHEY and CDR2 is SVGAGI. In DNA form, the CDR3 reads TGTGCCAGCAGTTTGGACATACTGACTAGCACAGATACGCAGTATTTT. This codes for CASSLDILTSTDTQYF.

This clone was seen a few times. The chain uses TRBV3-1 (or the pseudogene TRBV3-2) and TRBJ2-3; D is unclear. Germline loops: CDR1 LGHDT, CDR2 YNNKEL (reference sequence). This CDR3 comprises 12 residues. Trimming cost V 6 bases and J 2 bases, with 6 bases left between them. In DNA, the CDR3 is TGTGCCAGCAGTCATTTCACAGATACGCAGTATTTT. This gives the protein CASSHFTDTQYF.

Here the CDR3 reads CASSSLVGQGRKAKNIQYF. The CDR3 nucleotides read TGTGCCAGCAGCTCACTTGTAGGACAGGGGAGGAAGGCCAAAAACATTCAGTACTTC. The V gene is TRBV3-1 (or the pseudogene TRBV3-2), the J gene TRBJ2-4; TRBD1 matches at 9 bases. This CDR3 region has 19 residues. Germline trimming cut 5 bases from V and 1 base from J; bases unmatched to any gene: 15. The germline V gene has CDR1 LGHDT and CDR2 YNNKEL (reference sequence).

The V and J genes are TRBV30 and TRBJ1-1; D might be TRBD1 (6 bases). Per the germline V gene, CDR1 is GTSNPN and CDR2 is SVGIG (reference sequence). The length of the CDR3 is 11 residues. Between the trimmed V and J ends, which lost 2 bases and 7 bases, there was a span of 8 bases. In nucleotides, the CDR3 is TGTGCCTGGAGTCGAGGGGGTGAAGCTTTCTTT. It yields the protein CAWSRGGEAFF.

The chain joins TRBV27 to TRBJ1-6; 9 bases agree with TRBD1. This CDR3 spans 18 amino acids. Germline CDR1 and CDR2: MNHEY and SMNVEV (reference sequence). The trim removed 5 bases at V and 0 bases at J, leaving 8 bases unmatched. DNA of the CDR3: TGTGCCAGCAGTCCCGGACAGGGGTCGATCTCCTATAATTCACCCCTCCACTTT. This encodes CASSPGQGSISYNSPLHF.

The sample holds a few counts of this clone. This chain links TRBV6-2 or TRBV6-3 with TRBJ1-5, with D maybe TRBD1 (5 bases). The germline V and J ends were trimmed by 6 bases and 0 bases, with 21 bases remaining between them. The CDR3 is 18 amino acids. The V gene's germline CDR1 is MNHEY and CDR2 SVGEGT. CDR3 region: CASSPGDPGRASNQPQHF. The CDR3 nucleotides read TGTGCCAGCAGCCCTGGAGACCCGGGACGTGCTAGCAATCAGCCCCAGCATTTT.

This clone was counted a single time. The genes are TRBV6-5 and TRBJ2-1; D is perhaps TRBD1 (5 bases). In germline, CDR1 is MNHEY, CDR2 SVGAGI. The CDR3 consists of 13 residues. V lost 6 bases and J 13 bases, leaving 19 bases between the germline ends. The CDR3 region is CASRPPGPEHQFF. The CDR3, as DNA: TGTGCCAGCAGACCCCCAGGGCCCGAACACCAGTTCTTC.

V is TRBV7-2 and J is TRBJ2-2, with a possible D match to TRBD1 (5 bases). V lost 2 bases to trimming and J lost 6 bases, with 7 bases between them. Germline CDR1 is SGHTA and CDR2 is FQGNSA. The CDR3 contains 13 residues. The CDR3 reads CASSLRGPGELFF. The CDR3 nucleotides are TGTGCCAGCAGCTTAAGGGGCCCCGGGGAGCTGTTTTTT.

CDR3 sequence: CASSATGVNQPQHF. CDR3 in DNA: TGTGCCAGCAGTGCTACAGGGGTCAATCAGCCCCAGCATTTT. The V call is TRBV28, the J call TRBJ1-5, with 7 nucleotides matching TRBD1. The trim removed 5 bases at V and 3 bases at J, leaving 4 bases unmatched. This CDR3 is 14 amino acids long. Germline CDR1 reads MDHEN; CDR2 reads SYDVKM.

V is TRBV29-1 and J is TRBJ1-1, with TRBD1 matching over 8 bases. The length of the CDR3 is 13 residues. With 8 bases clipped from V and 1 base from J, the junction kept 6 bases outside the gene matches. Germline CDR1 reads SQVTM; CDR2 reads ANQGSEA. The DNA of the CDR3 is TGCAGCACCGGGACAGGTTCGAACACTGAAGCTTTCTTT. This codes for CSTGTGSNTEAFF.

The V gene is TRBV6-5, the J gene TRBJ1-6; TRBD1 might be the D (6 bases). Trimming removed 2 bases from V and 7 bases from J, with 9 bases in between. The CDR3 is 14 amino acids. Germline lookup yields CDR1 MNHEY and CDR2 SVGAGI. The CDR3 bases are TGTGCCAGCAGTTACGGGGGCGCGAATTCACCCCTCCACTTT. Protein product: CASSYGGANSPLHF.

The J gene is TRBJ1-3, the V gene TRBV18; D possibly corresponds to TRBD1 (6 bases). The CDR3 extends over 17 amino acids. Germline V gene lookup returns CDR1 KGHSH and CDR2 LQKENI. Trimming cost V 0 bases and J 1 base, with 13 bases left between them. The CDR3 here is CASSPPGGLLSGNTIYF. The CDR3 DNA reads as TGTGCCAGCTCACCACCTGGGGGGCTGTTATCTGGAAACACCATATATTTT. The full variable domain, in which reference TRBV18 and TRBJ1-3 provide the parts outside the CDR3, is NAGVMQNPRHLVRRRGQEARLRCSPMKGHSHVYWYRQLPEEGLKFMVYLQKENIIDESGMPKERFSAEFPKEGPSILRIQQVVRGDSAAYFCASSPPGGLLSGNTIYFGEGSWLTVV.

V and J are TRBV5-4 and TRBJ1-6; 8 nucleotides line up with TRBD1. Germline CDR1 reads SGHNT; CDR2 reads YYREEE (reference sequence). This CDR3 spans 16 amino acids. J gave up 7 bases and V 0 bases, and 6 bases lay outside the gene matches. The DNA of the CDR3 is TGTGCCAGCAGCTTGGGGGCTGGGACAGGCAATTCACCCCTCCACTTT. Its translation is CASSLGAGTGNSPLHF.

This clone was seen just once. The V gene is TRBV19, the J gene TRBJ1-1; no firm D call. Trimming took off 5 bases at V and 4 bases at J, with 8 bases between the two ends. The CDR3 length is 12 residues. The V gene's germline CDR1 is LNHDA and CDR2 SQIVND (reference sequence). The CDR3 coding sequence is TGTGCCAGTAGTTCCCGATTCACTGAAGCTTTCTTT. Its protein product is CASSSRFTEAFF.

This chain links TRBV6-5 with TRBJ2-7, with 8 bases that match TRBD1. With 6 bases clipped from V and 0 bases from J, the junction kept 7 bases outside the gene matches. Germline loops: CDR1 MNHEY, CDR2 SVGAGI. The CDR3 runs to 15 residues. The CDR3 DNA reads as TGTGCCAGCAGCCTTCGGACAGGGAGCTCCTACGAGCAGTACGTC. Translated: CASSLRTGSSYEQYV.